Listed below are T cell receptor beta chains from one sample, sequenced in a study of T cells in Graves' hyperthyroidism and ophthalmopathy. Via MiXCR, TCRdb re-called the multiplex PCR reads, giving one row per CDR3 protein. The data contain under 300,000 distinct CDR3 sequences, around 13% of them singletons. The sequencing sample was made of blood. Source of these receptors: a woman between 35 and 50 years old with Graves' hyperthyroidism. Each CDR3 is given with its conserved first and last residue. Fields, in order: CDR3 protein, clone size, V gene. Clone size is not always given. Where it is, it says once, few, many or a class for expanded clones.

CDR3 protein: CASSSDVYNEQFF; clone size: many; V gene: TRBV5-1
CDR3 protein: CASREQGRPLEQFF; clone size: .; V gene: TRBV19
CDR3 protein: CSVALQGSYSNQPQHF; clone size: many; V gene: TRBV29-1
CDR3 protein: CASSQQGADGNTIYF; clone size: few; V gene: TRBV5-1
CDR3 protein: CATHWEASSYEQYF; clone size: many; V gene: TRBV2
CDR3 protein: CASSLSYEQFF; clone size: many; V gene: TRBV11-3
CDR3 protein: CASSATGTGEETQYF; clone size: few; V gene: TRBV7-9
CDR3 protein: CASRSPGEGNEQFF; clone size: many; V gene: TRBV28
CDR3 protein: CASSLGYGGTSPPNEQFF; clone size: few; V gene: TRBV7-9
CDR3 protein: CASSIGQGYEQYF; clone size: many; V gene: TRBV7-8
CDR3 protein: CASSLSFDRARSQPQHF; clone size: many; V gene: TRBV27
CDR3 protein: CSARVPGNQPQHF; clone size: .; V gene: TRBV20-1
CDR3 protein: CASRPVYRGRDEKLFF; clone size: many; V gene: TRBV6-1
CDR3 protein: CSVAVTGTYEQYF; clone size: many; V gene: TRBV29-1
CDR3 protein: CSARTPSYNEQFF; clone size: many; V gene: TRBV20-1
CDR3 protein: CASSLVRKGEYGETQYF; clone size: many; V gene: TRBV7-6
CDR3 protein: CASAGTASTDTQYF; clone size: many; V gene: TRBV28
CDR3 protein: CASSQGGVYEQYF; clone size: .; V gene: TRBV28
CDR3 protein: CASGTMNTEAFF; clone size: many; V gene: TRBV6-1
CDR3 protein: CASGGRASWNEQFF; clone size: few; V gene: TRBV6-2/TRBV6-3
CDR3 protein: CASSIRGFYGYTF; clone size: few; V gene: TRBV19
CDR3 protein: CASSLAPGGSYEQYF; clone size: many; V gene: TRBV7-8
CDR3 protein: CASSLGRTLNTEAFF; clone size: many; V gene: TRBV7-9
CDR3 protein: CASSQEPSGGELFF; clone size: many; V gene: TRBV3-1
CDR3 protein: CASSLRGSYEQYF; clone size: many; V gene: TRBV3-1
CDR3 protein: CASGRGQPSVYSNQPQHF; clone size: many; V gene: TRBV28
CDR3 protein: CATRSLATDTQYF; clone size: once; V gene: TRBV15
CDR3 protein: CASSINSGNTIYF; clone size: few; V gene: TRBV19
CDR3 protein: CASRVAVNTGELFF; clone size: .; V gene: TRBV27
CDR3 protein: CASSLVGLETQYF; clone size: many; V gene: TRBV13
CDR3 protein: CASSLGQGPYGYTF; clone size: many; V gene: TRBV7-2
CDR3 protein: CASSLSTQNTEAFF; clone size: many; V gene: TRBV12-3/TRBV12-4
CDR3 protein: CASSRTVSYEQYF; clone size: many; V gene: TRBV6-1
CDR3 protein: CAWSFGFRGNIQYF; clone size: .; V gene: TRBV30
CDR3 protein: CASSLHSLQYF; clone size: many; V gene: TRBV3-1
CDR3 protein: CASTTGNYGYTF; clone size: few; V gene: TRBV2
CDR3 protein: CASSSESRAGLLTYEQYF; clone size: many; V gene: TRBV5-1
CDR3 protein: CASSPGTADEKLFF; clone size: few; V gene: TRBV5-1
CDR3 protein: CATSRDGRGTNTDTQYF; clone size: many; V gene: TRBV15
CDR3 protein: CASSLGGGGEQYF; clone size: many; V gene: TRBV12-3/TRBV12-4
CDR3 protein: CASSLDRSDSPLHF; clone size: .; V gene: TRBV7-9
CDR3 protein: CASRFRGPTGMNTEAFF; clone size: many; V gene: TRBV6-1
CDR3 protein: CATSDPTGALYGYTF; clone size: many; V gene: TRBV15
CDR3 protein: CASAERDGSTDTQYF; clone size: many; V gene: TRBV2
CDR3 protein: CASSYGLAGGLREQYF; clone size: .; V gene: TRBV19
CDR3 protein: CASGLEPPGELFF; clone size: .; V gene: TRBV12-5
CDR3 protein: CASSNGNVNYEQYF; clone size: many; V gene: TRBV19
CDR3 protein: CSAGGDRGFYGYTF; clone size: few; V gene: TRBV20-1
CDR3 protein: CASSLVSGLDQPQHF; clone size: many; V gene: TRBV7-2
CDR3 protein: CASSHRDIQRGQYF; clone size: many; V gene: TRBV3-1
CDR3 protein: CSAKALVTEAFF; clone size: many; V gene: TRBV20-1
CDR3 protein: CASSPVGQGGPNEKLFF; clone size: .; V gene: TRBV6-1
CDR3 protein: CATSDPPGDEQYF; clone size: .; V gene: TRBV24-1
CDR3 protein: CASSPGERVPYEQYF; clone size: many; V gene: TRBV5-1